This entry describes one T cell receptor (beta chain). This sample is drawn from a study of blood T cell repertoires in COVID-19. Study summary: The origin of the acute and convalescent COVID-19 samples was the United States, Italy and Spain. Sample material is recorded as cDNA or gDNA derived from T cells, B-cell-depleted T cells, or PBMCs.

Sequenced by immunoSEQ multiplex PCR; TCRdb stores in-frame clones only, minus some. The sample holds roughly 300,000 clones, less than 85% seen once. Seattle cases were enrolled at active infection and followed longitudinally. The CDR3 consists of 14 residues. CDR1 SEHNR and CDR2 FQNEAQ come from the germline V gene (reference sequence). V dropped 5 bases and J dropped 5; count of bases not matched to a gene: 4. The TCR comes from a human donor with COVID-19, enrolled during active disease. The donor label of this sample is uncertain. The chain is built from TRBV7-9 and TRBJ1-4; 8 bases are shared with TRBD1. Sequenced: peripheral blood. In DNA form, the CDR3 reads TGTGCCAGCAGCCCCCGGACAGGGAATGAAAAACTGTTTTTT. Protein sequence: CASSPRTGNEKLFF.